This T cell receptor beta chain comes out of a study of identical twins. The V and J ends lost 0 bases and 1 base respectively, with 9 bases between them. The CDR3 runs 15 residues. Germline CDR1 reads LGHDT; CDR2 reads YNNKEL (reference sequence). The cDNA had a unique molecular identifier and a template-switch universal primer site. TCRdb re-analysed the 5' RACE reads in MiXCR, keeping a single row per CDR3 protein. The sample has around 510,000 distinct CDR3 sequences, around an eighth seen once. The study, taken as a whole, reports: Twin-shared out-of-frame alpha sequences were enriched for low generation probability. Sequences that were beta out-of-frame showed weaker excess twin sharing. Its conclusions, products of cross-sectional statistical analysis, did not come from following the same donors.

On this clonotype itself: The antigen is not known.

These records were also assigned to another study, of yellow fever vaccine responses in identical twins.

The clonotype comes from a woman under 30 in good health. The J gene is TRBJ1-1, the V gene TRBV3-1, with a weak D call TRBD1 (6 bases). The sequenced material came from CD4+ T cells sorted from blood. The CDR3 coding sequence is TGTGCCAGCAGCCAAGATTGGGGACAGAACACTGAAGCTTTCTTT. Translation: CASSQDWGQNTEAFF.